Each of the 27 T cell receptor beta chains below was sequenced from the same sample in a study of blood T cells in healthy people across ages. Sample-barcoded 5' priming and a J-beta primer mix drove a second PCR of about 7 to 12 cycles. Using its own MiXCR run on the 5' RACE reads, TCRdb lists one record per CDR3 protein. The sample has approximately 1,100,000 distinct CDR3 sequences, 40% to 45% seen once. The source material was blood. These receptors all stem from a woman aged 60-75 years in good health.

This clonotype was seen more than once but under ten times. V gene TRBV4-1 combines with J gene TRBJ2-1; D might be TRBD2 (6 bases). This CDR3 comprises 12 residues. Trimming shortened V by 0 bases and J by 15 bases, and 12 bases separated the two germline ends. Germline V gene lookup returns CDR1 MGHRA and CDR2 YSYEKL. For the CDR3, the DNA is TGCGCCAGCAGCCAAGACCCCGGGACTGTGTTCTTC. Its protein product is CASSQDPGTVFF.

The CDR3, as DNA: TGTGCCAGCAGAGGGACTAGCGGGTACCAAGAGACCCAGTACTTC. Translation: CASRGTSGYQETQYF. This chain connects TRBV12-3 or TRBV12-4 to TRBJ2-5, with 12 bases fitting TRBD2. The J segment lost 0 bases and the V segment lost 6 bases, leaving 2 bases of the junction unmatched. The CDR3 covers 15 residues.

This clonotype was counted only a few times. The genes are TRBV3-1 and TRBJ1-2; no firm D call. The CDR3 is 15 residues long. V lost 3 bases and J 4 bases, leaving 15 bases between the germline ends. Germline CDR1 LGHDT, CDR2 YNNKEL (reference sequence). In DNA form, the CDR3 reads TGTGCCAGCAGCCACGGCGGATCCCCGGGCTATGGCTACACCTTC. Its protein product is CASSHGGSPGYGYTF.

The CDR3, as DNA: TGTGCCAGCAGCAAAGAGTCCGGACAGCCCTCTGGGGCCAACGTCCTGACTTTC. This sequence encodes CASSKESGQPSGANVLTF. This chain uses TRBV21-1 with TRBJ2-6; the tabulated D call, TRBD1, remains unverified against the DNA. TRBV21-1 is deemed a pseudogene. The CDR3 is 18 amino acids.

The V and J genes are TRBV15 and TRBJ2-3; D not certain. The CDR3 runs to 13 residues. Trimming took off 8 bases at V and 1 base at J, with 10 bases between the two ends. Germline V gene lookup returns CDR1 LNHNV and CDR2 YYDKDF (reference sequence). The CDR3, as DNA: TGTGCCACCTTCGATCGGGGCACAGATACGCAGTATTTT. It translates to CATFDRGTDTQYF.

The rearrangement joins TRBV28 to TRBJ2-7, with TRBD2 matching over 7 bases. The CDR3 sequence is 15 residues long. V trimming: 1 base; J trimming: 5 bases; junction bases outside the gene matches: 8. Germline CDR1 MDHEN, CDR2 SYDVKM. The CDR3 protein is CASSLFGVRGNEQYF. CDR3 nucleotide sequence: TGTGCCAGCAGTTTATTCGGGGTGCGGGGGAACGAGCAGTACTTC.

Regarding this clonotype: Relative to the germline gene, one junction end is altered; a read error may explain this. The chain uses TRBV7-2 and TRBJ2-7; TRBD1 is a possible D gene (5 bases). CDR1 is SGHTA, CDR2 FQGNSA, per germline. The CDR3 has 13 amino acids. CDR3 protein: CAGSVDSVYEQYF. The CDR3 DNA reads TGTGCCGGCAGCGTTGACAGCGTCTACGAGCAGTACTTC.

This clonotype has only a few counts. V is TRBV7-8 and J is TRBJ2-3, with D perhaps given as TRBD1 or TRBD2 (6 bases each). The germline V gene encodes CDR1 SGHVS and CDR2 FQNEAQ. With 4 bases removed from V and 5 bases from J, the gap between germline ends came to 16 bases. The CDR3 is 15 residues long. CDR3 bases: TGTGCCAGCAGCTCTAGGGGGGTTGAGGAAGATACGCAGTATTTT. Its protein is CASSSRGVEEDTQYF.

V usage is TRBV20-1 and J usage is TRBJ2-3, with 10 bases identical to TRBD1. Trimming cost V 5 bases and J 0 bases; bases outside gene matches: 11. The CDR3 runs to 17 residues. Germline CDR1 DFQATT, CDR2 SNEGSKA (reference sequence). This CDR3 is CSAERQGASVSTDTQYF. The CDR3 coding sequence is TGCAGTGCTGAAAGACAGGGGGCAAGTGTTAGCACAGATACGCAGTATTTT.

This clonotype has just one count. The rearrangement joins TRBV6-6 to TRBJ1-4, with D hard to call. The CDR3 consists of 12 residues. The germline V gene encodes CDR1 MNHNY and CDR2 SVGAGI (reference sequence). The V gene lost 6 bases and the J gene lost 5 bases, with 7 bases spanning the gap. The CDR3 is CASRPRNEKLFF. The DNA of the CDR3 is TGTGCCAGCAGGCCAAGGAATGAAAAACTGTTTTTT.

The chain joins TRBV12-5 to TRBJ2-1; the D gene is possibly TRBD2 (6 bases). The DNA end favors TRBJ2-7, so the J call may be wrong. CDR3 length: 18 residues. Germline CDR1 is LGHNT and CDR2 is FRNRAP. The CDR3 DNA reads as TGTGCTAGTGGTTTGGTACAGCTCGGGGGACGCTCCTACAATGAGCAGTACTTC. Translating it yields CASGLVQLGGRSYNEQYF.

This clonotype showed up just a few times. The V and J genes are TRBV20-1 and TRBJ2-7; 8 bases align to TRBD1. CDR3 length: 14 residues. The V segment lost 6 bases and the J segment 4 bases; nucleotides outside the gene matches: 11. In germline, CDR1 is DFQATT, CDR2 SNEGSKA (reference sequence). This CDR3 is CSAQDRGHPYEQYF. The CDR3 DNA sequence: TGCAGTGCCCAAGACAGGGGTCACCCTTACGAGCAGTACTTC.

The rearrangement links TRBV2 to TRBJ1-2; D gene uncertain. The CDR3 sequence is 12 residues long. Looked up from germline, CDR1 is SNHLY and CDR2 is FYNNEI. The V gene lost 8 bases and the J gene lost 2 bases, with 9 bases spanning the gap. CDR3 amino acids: CASSATNYGYTF. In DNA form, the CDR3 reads TGTGCCAGCTCGGCGACGAACTATGGCTACACCTTC.

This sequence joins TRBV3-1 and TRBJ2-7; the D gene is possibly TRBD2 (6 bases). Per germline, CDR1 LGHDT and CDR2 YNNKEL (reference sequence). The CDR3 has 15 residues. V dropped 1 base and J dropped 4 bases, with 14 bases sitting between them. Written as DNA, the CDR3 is TGTGCCAGCAGCCAAGCCCCTACTAGCAGATACGAGCAGTACTTC. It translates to CASSQAPTSRYEQYF.

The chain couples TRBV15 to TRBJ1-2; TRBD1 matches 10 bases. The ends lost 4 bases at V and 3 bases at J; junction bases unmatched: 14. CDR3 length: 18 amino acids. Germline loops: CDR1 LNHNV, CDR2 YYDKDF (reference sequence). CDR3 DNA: TGTGCCACCAGCACCACCGCCGGGACAGGGGAAGCTGACTATGGCTACACCTTC. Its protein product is CATSTTAGTGEADYGYTF.

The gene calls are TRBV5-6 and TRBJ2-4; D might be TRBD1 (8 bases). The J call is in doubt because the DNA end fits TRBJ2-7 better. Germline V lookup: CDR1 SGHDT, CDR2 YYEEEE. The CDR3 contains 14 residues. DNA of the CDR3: TGTGCCAGCAGGCGGGGGACAGGAAGATACGAGCAGTACTTC. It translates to CASRRGTGRYEQYF.

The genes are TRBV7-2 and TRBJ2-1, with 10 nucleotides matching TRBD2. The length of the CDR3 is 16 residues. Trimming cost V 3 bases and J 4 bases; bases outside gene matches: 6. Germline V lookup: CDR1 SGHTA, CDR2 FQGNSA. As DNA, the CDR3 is TGTGCCAGCAGCTTCCGGACTAGCGGTTATTACAATGAGCAGTTCTTC. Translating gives CASSFRTSGYYNEQFF. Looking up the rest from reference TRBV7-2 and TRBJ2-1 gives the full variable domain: GAGVSQSPSNKVTEKGKDVELRCDPISGHTALYWYRQSLGQGLEFLIYFQGNSAPDKSGLPSDRFSAERTGGSVSTLTIQRTQQEDSAVYLCASSFRTSGYYNEQFFGPGTRLTVL.

The CDR3 region is CASSLGRTSGTYNEQYF. In nucleotides, the CDR3 is TGTGCCAGCAGTTTAGGTAGGACTAGCGGGACCTACAATGAGCAGTACTTC. This rearrangement joins TRBV12-3 or TRBV12-4 to TRBJ2-7; 12 positions match TRBD2. V lost 1 base to trimming and J lost 7 bases; unmatched junction nucleotides: 11. The CDR3 has 17 residues.

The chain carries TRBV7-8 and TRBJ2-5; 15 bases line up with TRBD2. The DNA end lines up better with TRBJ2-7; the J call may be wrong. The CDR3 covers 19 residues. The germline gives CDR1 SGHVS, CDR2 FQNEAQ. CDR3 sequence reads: CASSLGTSGRARISGEQYF. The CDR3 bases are TGTGCCAGCAGCTTAGGGACTAGCGGGAGGGCCAGGATCTCGGGCGAGCAGTACTTC.

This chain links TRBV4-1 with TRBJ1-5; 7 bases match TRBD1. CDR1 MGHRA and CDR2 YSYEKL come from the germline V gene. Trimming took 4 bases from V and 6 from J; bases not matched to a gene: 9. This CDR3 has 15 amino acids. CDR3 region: CASSLTGAASQPQHF. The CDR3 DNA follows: TGCGCCAGCAGCCTAACAGGGGCGGCGAGTCAGCCCCAGCATTTT.

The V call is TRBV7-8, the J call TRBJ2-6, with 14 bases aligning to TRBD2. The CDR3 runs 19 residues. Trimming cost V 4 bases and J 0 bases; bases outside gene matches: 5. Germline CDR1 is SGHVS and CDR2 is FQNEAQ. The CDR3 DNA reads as TGTGCCAGCAGCTCCAGACTAGCGGGAGGGACCTCTGGGGCCAACGTCCTGACTTTC. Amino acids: CASSSRLAGGTSGANVLTF.

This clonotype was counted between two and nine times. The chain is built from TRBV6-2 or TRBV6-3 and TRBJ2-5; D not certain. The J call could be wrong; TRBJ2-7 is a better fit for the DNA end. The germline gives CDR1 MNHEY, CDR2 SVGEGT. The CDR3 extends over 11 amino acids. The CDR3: CASSTHSEQYF. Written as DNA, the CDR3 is TGTGCCAGCAGTACACACAGCGAGCAGTACTTC.

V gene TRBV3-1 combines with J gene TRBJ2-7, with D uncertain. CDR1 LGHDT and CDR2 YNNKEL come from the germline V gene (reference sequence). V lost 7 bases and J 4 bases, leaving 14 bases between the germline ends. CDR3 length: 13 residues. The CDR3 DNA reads TGTGCCAGCAATAGAGACGGCGAATACGAGCAGTACTTC. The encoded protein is CASNRDGEYEQYF.

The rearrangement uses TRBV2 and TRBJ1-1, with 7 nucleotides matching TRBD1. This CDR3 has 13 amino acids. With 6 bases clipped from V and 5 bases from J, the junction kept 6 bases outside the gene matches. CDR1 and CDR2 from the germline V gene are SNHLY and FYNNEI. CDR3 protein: CASSDRVGTEAFF. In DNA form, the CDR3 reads TGTGCCAGCAGCGACAGGGTAGGGACTGAAGCTTTCTTT.

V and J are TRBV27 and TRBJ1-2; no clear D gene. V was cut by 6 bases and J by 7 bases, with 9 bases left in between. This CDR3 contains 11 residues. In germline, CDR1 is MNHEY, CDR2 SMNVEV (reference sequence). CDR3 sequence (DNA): TGTGCCAGCAGCCAGGCTGTTGGCTACACCTTC. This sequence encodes CASSQAVGYTF.

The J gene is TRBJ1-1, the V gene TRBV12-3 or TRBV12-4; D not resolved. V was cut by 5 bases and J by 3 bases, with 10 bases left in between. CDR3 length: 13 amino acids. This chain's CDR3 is CASSRHRDTEAFF. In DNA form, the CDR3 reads TGTGCCAGCAGTCGACACCGGGACACTGAAGCTTTCTTT.

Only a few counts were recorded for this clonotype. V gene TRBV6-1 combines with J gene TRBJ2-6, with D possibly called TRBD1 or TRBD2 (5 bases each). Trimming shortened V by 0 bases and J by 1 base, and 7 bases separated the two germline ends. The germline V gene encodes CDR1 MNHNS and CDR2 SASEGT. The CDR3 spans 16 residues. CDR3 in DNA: TGTGCCAGCAGTGAAGCATGGGGGTCTGGGGCCAACGTCCTGACTTTC. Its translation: CASSEAWGSGANVLTF.